This entry is about one T cell receptor beta chain. This specimen comes from a study of blood T cell repertoires in COVID-19. Generated by immunoSEQ multiplex PCR, the TCRdb table keeps only in-frame clones and is missing some. The sample has some 150,000 clones; roughly nine tenths are singletons. Looked up from germline, CDR1 is MNHEY and CDR2 is SVGEGT. The CDR3 has 15 amino acids. Germline trimming cut 4 bases from V and 3 bases from J; bases unmatched to any gene: 2. Material: peripheral blood. The source is a human donor in a cohort sampled during active COVID-19. The chain uses TRBV6-2 or TRBV6-3 and TRBJ2-1, with TRBD2 matching 11 bases. CDR3 in DNA: TGTGCCAGCAGTTTAACTAGCGGGGGCTACAATGAGCAGTTCTTC. Its translation is CASSLTSGGYNEQFF.